This T cell receptor beta chain comes out of a study of T cells in Graves' hyperthyroidism and ophthalmopathy. Trimming shortened V by 2 bases and J by 7 bases, and 13 bases separated the two germline ends. The CDR3 extends over 14 amino acids. Germline lookup yields CDR1 ENHRY and CDR2 SYGVKD. Each person with ophthalmopathy scored at least 3 on the Clinical Activity Score, reached NOSPECS grade 4 or higher, and had been ill under 3 months. Lactation, pregnancy, other autoimmune disease or uncontrolled infection led to exclusion of patients. Every diagnosis used clinical symptoms, serum thyroxine and TRAb, thyroid ultrasound and orbital computed tomography. This clonotype was counted ten times or more. Regions amplified from RNA transcripts were the TCR beta CDR3 regions. HTBI primers drove first-round RT-PCR of the TCR CDR3. A single record per CDR3 protein comes from TCRdb applying MiXCR to the multiplex PCR reads. Here the sample spans 500,000 to 650,000 distinct CDR3 sequences, 17% being singletons.

The receptor was derived from a woman between 18 and 29 years old with Graves' ophthalmopathy. The chain is built from TRBV10-3 and TRBJ2-3; D is ambiguous. Material for sequencing was blood. This chain's CDR3 is CAISEAPRVYTQYF. In DNA, the CDR3 is TGTGCCATCAGTGAGGCGCCCCGCGTCTATACGCAGTATTTT.